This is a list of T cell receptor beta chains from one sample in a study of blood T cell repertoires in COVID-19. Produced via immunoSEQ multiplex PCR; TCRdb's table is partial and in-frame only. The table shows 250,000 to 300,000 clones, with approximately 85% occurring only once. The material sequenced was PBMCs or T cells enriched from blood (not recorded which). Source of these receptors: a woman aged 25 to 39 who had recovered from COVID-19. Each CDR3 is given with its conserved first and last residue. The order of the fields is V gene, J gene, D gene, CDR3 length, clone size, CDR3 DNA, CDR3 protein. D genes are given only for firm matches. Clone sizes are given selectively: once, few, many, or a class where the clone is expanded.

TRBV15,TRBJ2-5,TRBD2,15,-,TGTGCCACCAGCAGCCCAGCGGGGGGGCAAGAGACCCAGTACTTC,CATSSPAGGQETQYF
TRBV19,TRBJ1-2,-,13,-,TGTGCCAGTAGTCGAGCACAGGGATTCGACTACACCTTC,CASSRAQGFDYTF
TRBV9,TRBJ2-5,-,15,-,TGTGCCAGCAGCGTAGGCCAGGCGTACCAAGAGACCCAGTACTTC,CASSVGQAYQETQYF
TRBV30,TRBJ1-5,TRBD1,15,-,TGTGCCTGGAGCTTCGGGGACAGGGTGGAGCAGCCCCAGCATTTT,CAWSFGDRVEQPQHF
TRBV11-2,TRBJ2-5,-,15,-,TGTGCCAGCAGCTTAGTCTTGAGCCTGCAAGAGACCCAGTACTTC,CASSLVLSLQETQYF
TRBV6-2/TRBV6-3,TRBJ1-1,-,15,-,TGTGCCAGCAGTTCCCACGGGGGGCGCGACACTGAAGCTTTCTTT,CASSSHGGRDTEAFF
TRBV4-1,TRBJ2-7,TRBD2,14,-,TGCGCCAGCAGCCCTCGGGGGGTCTCCTACGAGCAGTACTTC,CASSPRGVSYEQYF
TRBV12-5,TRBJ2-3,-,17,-,TGTGCTAGTGGTTTGGTAGCAGGCAGGGCGGGCACAGATACGCAGTATTTT,CASGLVAGRAGTDTQYF
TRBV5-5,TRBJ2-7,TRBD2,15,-,TGTGCCAGCAGCTTACTAGCGGGGGGGCCATACGAGCAGTACTTC,CASSLLAGGPYEQYF
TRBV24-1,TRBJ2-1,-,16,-,TGTGCCACCAGTGGTCGATCCAAGAGCTCCTACAATGAGCAGTTCTTC,CATSGRSKSSYNEQFF
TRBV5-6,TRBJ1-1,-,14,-,TGTGCCAGCAGCTTGGCTCCCCGCGGGACTGAAGCTTTCTTT,CASSLAPRGTEAFF
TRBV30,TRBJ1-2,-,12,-,TGTGCCTGGGCAACAGGGAACTATGGCTACACCTTC,CAWATGNYGYTF
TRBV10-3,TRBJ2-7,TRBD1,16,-,TGTGCCATCAGTGCCCCCCCCACAGGGGGCGTCGACGAGCAGTACTTC,CAISAPPTGGVDEQYF
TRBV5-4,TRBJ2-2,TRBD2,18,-,TGTGCCAGCAGCCCAGTGGGACTAGCGGGAGACTGGGCCGGGGAGCTGTTTTTT,CASSPVGLAGDWAGELFF
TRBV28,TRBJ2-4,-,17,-,TGTGCCAGCAGTACCCCCGGGAGGGGGCTAGCCAAAAACATTCAGTACTTC,CASSTPGRGLAKNIQYF
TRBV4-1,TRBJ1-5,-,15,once,TGCGCCAGCAGCCAAGCAGGGTTTGGCAATCAGCCCCAGCATTTT,CASSQAGFGNQPQHF
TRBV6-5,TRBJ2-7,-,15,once,TGTGCCAGCCGTCTAGCAGCCCTTCGGACCTACGAGCAGTACTTC,CASRLAALRTYEQYF
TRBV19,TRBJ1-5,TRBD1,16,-,TGTGCCAGTAGCGGCGGCGGGACAGGGAGCAATCAGCCCCAGCATTTT,CASSGGGTGSNQPQHF
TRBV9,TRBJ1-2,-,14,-,TGTGCCAGCAGCGGAACCTCTACAGGGCCTGGCTACACCTTC,CASSGTSTGPGYTF
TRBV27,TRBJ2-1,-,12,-,TGTGCCAGCAGTTTATACGGCAATGAGCAGTTCTTC,CASSLYGNEQFF
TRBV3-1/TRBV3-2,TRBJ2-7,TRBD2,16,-,TGTGCCAGCAGCCCTTCCCTAGCGGGGGGACCCTACGAGCAGTACTTC,CASSPSLAGGPYEQYF
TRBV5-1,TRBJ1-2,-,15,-,TGCGCCAGCAGCTTATCCCGGGGCGGGGGCTATGGCTACACCTTC,CASSLSRGGGYGYTF
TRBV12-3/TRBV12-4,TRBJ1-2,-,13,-,TGTGCCAGCAGTTTAGACAGCCGGAATGGCTACACCTTC,CASSLDSRNGYTF
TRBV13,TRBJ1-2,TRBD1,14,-,TGTGCCAGCAGCTTGGGACAGGGGGACTATGGCTACACCTTC,CASSLGQGDYGYTF
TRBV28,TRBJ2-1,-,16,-,TGTGCCAGCAGTTTATGGGGCGAGAGCTCCTACAATGAGCAGTTCTTC,CASSLWGESSYNEQFF
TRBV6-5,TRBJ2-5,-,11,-,TGTGCCAGCAGCTATAAAGAGACCCAGTACTTC,CASSYKETQYF
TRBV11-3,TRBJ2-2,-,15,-,TGTGCCAGCAGCTTAGAAACGCAGGGGTCCGGGGAGCTGTTTTTT,CASSLETQGSGELFF
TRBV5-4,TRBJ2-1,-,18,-,TGTGCCAGCAGCTTTCAAAAATCAGTAGCAGAGAATTACAATGAGCAGTTCTTC,CASSFQKSVAENYNEQFF
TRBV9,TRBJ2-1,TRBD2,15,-,TGTGCCAGCAGCACCGGAGCGGGAGTGGGTAATGAGCAGTTCTTC,CASSTGAGVGNEQFF
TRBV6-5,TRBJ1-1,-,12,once,TGTGCCAGCAGTCGACAGAAAACTGAAGCTTTCTTT,CASSRQKTEAFF
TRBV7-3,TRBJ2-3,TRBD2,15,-,TGTGCCAGCAGCTCTAGCGGGGGGGCCCGGGATACGCAGTATTTT,CASSSSGGARDTQYF
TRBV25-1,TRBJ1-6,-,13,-,TGTGCCAGCCGCGAAGGTCTAGGATCACCCCTCCACTTT,CASREGLGSPLHF
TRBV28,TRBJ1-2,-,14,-,TGTGCCAGCAGTTCGGACAGAGAAAACTATGGCTACACCTTC,CASSSDRENYGYTF
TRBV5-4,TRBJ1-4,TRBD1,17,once,TGTGCCAGCAGCTCGTCCCGGGACAGGGTACGTGGTGAAAAACTGTTTTTT,CASSSSRDRVRGEKLFF
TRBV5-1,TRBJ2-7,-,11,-,TGCGCCAGCAGCCTGAACAACGAGCAGTACTTC,CASSLNNEQYF
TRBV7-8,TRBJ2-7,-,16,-,TGTGCCAGCAGCTTATTAGTCCTAGTGGGCTCCTACGAGCAGTACTTC,CASSLLVLVGSYEQYF
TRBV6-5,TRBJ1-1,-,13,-,TGTGCCAGCAGTTACTCGCGGGGGACTGAAGCTTTCTTT,CASSYSRGTEAFF
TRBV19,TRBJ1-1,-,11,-,TGTGCCAGCCGAAAAGGAGCTGAAGCTTTCTTT,CASRKGAEAFF
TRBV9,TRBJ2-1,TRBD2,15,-,TGTGCCAGCAGCCCTAACGGGGGGGAGGAAAAGAAGCAGTTCTTC,CASSPNGGEEKKQFF
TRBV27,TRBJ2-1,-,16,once,TGTGCCAGCAGTTTAGGAGGGAGTAGGTCCTACAATGAGCAGTTCTTC,CASSLGGSRSYNEQFF
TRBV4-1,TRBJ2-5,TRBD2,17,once,TGCGCCAGCAGCTTGGGACTAGCGGGAGGGGCCCGGGAGACCCAGTACTTC,CASSLGLAGGARETQYF
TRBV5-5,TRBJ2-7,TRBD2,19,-,TGTGCCAGCAGCTTGGGAGGCGCGGGGGGGCCCCTAAGCTCCTACGAGCAGTACTTC,CASSLGGAGGPLSSYEQYF
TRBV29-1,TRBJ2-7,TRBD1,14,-,TGCAGCGTTGCCCCAGGGGGCATTTTCTACGAGCAGTACTTC,CSVAPGGIFYEQYF
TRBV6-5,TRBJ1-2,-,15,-,TGTGCCAGCAGACGAAACAGGTTCGATAACTATGGCTACACCTTC,CASRRNRFDNYGYTF